This T cell receptor (beta chain) was observed in a study of blood T cell repertoires in COVID-19. This clone was counted a few times. Using immunoSEQ multiplex PCR, the repertoire was profiled, and TCRdb retains in-frame clones only, with some absent. The sample holds roughly 140,000 clones, 81% seen once. Per germline, CDR1 SGHVS and CDR2 FQNEAQ. The V gene lost 4 bases and the J gene lost 0 bases, with 15 bases spanning the gap. This CDR3 region has 16 residues. Sequenced: peripheral blood. The receptor comes from a human donor in a cohort sampled during active COVID-19. J is TRBJ1-1 and V is TRBV7-8; D remains ambiguous. The CDR3 bases are TGTGCCAGCAGCTCCCGACCGGGAGCCATGAACACTGAAGCTTTCTTT. Protein product: CASSSRPGAMNTEAFF.